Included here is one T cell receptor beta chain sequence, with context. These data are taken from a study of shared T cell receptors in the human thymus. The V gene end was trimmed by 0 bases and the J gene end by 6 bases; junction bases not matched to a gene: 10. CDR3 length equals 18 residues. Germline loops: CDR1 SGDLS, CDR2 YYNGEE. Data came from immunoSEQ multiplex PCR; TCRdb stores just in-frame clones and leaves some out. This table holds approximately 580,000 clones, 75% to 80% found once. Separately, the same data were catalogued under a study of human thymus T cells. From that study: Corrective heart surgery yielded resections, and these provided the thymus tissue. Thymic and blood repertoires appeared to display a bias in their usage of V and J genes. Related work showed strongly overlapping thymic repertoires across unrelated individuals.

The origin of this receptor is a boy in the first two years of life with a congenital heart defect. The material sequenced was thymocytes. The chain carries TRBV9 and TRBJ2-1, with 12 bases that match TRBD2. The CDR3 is CASSVVPSGRAKVNEQFF. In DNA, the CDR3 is TGTGCCAGCAGCGTAGTCCCTAGCGGGAGGGCCAAGGTCAATGAGCAGTTCTTC.